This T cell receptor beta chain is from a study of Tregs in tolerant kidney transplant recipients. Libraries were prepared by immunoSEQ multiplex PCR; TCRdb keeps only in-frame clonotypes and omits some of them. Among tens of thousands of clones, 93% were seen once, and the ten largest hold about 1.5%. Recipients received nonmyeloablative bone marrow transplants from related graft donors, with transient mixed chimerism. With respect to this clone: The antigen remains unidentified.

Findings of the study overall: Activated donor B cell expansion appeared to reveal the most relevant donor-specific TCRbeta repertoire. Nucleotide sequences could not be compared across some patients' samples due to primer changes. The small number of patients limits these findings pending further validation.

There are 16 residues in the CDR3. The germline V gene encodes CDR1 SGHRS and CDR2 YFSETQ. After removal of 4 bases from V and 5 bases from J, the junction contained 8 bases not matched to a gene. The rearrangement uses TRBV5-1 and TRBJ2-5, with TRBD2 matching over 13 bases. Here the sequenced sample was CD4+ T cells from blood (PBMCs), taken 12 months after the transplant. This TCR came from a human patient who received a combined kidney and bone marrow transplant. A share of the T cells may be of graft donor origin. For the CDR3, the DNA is TGCGCCAGCAGCCAGACTAGCGGGGGGATCGGGGAGACCCAGTACTTC. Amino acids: CASSQTSGGIGETQYF. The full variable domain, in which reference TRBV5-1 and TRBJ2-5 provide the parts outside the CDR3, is KAGVTQTPRYLIKTRGQQVTLSCSPISGHRSVSWYQQTPGQGLQFLFEYFSETQRNKGNFPGRFSGRQFSNSRSEMNVSTLELGDSALYLCASSQTSGGIGETQYFGPGTRLLVL.